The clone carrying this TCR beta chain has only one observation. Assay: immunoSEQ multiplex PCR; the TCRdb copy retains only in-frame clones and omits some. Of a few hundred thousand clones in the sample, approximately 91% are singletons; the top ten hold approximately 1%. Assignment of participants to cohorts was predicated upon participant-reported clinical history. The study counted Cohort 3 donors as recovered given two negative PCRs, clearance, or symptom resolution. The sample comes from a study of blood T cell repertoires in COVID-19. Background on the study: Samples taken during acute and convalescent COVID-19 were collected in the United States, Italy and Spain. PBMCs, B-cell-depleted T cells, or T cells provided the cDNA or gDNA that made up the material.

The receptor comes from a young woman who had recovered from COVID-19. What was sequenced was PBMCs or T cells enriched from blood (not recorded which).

Here the CDR3 reads CASTPEENQPQHF. CDR3 coding DNA: TGTGCCAGCACCCCAGAGGAAAATCAGCCCCAGCATTTT. The chain has TRBV2 and TRBJ1-5; no reliable D call. This CDR3 is 13 amino acids long. Trimming removed 7 bases from V and 4 bases from J, with 11 bases in between. Germline CDR1 SNHLY, CDR2 FYNNEI.